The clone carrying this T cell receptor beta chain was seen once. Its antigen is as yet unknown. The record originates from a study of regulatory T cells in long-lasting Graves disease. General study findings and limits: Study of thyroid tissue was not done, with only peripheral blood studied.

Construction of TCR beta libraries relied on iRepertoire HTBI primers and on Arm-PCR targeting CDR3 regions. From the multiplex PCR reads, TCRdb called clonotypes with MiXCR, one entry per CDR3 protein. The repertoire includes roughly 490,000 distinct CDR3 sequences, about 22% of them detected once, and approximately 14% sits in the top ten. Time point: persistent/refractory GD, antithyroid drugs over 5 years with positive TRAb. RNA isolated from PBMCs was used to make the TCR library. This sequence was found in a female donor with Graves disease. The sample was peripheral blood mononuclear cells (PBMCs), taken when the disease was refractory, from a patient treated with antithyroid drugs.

The CDR3 region has the DNA TGTGCCAGCTCCAGTGGGGTGTCTCTGCAGCCCCAGCATTTT. Amino acid sequence: CASSSGVSLQPQHF. V gene TRBV6-2 or TRBV6-3 combines with J gene TRBJ1-5; D is unresolved. The CDR3 loop spans 14 amino acids. CDR1 is MNHEY, CDR2 SVGEGT, per germline. Trimming shortened V by 8 bases and J by 7 bases, and 18 bases separated the two germline ends.